Listed below are T cell receptor beta chains from one sample, sequenced in a study of blood T cell repertoires in COVID-19. Some clones are missing from TCRdb's copy, which holds only in-frame ones; the method was immunoSEQ multiplex PCR. The data show 300,000 to 450,000 clones, approximately 89% seen once. Specimen: peripheral blood. These receptors came from a woman aged 55-69 years with COVID-19, enrolled during active disease. The CDR3 runs from the conserved cysteine through the conserved F or W. D genes are given only for firm matches. Not every row has a clone size; where given, it reads once, few, many or a size class.

clone_size j_call v_call d_call cdr3_nt cdr3_aa
- TRBJ1-4 TRBV7-9 - TGTGCCAGCAGCTTAGCTAGGGGTGAAAAACTGTTTTTT CASSLARGEKLFF
- TRBJ1-2 TRBV10-3 TRBD1 TGTGCCATCAGTGACCGGACAGGGGATAACTATGGCTACACCTTC CAISDRTGDNYGYTF
few TRBJ1-5 TRBV19 TRBD1 TGTGCCAGTAGTCCAGGACAGGGCGTAAGGTTAAATCAGCCCCAGCATTTT CASSPGQGVRLNQPQHF
- TRBJ1-6 TRBV9 - TGTGCCAGCAGCAAAAGGCGGGGAACCCCTAATTCACCCCTCCACTTT CASSKRRGTPNSPLHF
- TRBJ2-1 TRBV28 TRBD2 TGTGCCAGCGCAAACACGGGGGGGAACAATGAGCAGTTCTTC CASANTGGNNEQFF
- TRBJ1-2 TRBV27 TRBD1 TGTGCCAGCAGGGAGTCCCCCGGGACAGCTTATGGCTACACCTTC CASRESPGTAYGYTF
- TRBJ2-5 TRBV5-1 TRBD2 TGCGCCAGCAGCTTGGCCGGGACTAGGGGCGAGACCCAGTACTTC CASSLAGTRGETQYF
- TRBJ2-1 TRBV30 TRBD1 TGTGCCAGGGACAGGGGGTCCTACAATGAGCAGTTCTTC CARDRGSYNEQFF
- TRBJ2-2 TRBV14 TRBD1 TGTGCCAGCAGCCACGCGGGGACAGGGAAATCCGGGGAGCTGTTTTTT CASSHAGTGKSGELFF
- TRBJ1-3 TRBV15 - TGTGCCTCGGCAGGGTGGCCTTCGGGAAACACCATATATTTT CASAGWPSGNTIYF
- TRBJ1-5 TRBV27 - TGTGCCAGCAGTTTATCCCCAGATAGCAATCAGCCCCAGCATTTT CASSLSPDSNQPQHF
- TRBJ2-2 TRBV5-4 - TGTGCCAGCAGCTTGGCCTCAGGGAGGACCGGGGAGCTGTTTTTT CASSLASGRTGELFF
- TRBJ1-4 TRBV4-1 - TGCGCCAGCAGCCAAAGACTTGCAACTAATGAAAAACTGTTTTTT CASSQRLATNEKLFF
- TRBJ1-4 TRBV19 - TGTGCCAGTAGTATCGAACCACAGATGAATGAAAAACTGTTTTTT CASSIEPQMNEKLFF
- TRBJ1-3 TRBV30 - TGTGCCTGGAGTGGGGCGACCGGAAACACCATATATTTT CAWSGATGNTIYF
once TRBJ1-4 TRBV5-5 TRBD1 TGTGCCAGCAGCTTGCGGAGGGGGCAGGCTAATGAAAAACTGTTTTTT CASSLRRGQANEKLFF
- TRBJ1-1 TRBV27 - TGTGCCAGCAGTGCGGTAAGGGGGAACACTGAAGCTTTCTTT CASSAVRGNTEAFF
- TRBJ2-7 TRBV5-4 - TGTGCCAGCAGCCCAAATGGGAGACAATCCGAGCAGTACTTC CASSPNGRQSEQYF
- TRBJ1-2 TRBV19 - TGTGCCAGTGGACAGTCGAGGGGCTACACCTTC CASGQSRGYTF
- TRBJ1-3 TRBV6-5 - TGTGCCAGCAGTTACTCCAGGGGAAGGGGAAACACCATATATTTT CASSYSRGRGNTIYF
- TRBJ1-2 TRBV10-2 - TGCGCCAGCAGGCCGTCGGGTGGCGGCTACACCTTC CASRPSGGGYTF
- TRBJ1-2 TRBV28 - TGTGCCAGCAGTGCCCCTATGACACCTTTTAATGGCTACACCTTC CASSAPMTPFNGYTF